This TCR beta chain comes out of a study of cytomegalovirus exposure and HLA in healthy donors. Generated by immunoSEQ multiplex PCR, the TCRdb table keeps only in-frame clones and is missing some. The table lists a few hundred thousand clones, about 90% of them singletons, with 0.35% to 0.4% in the top ten. The V end was cut by 0 bases, the J end by 4 bases, with 10 bases between. The CDR3 has 14 amino acids. The germline gives CDR1 SGHNT, CDR2 YYREEE (reference sequence). Findings and caveats of the study: In the 130 or so validation repertoires, about 94% of cluster scores exceeded 0, per a later analysis.

Regarding this clone: Its target is unknown.

J is TRBJ1-2 and V is TRBV5-4, with a possible D match to TRBD1 (5 bases). The sequence came from a woman younger than 35 in good health and CMV-seronegative. Material for sequencing was PBMCs. The CDR3 protein is CASSLVGAGYGYTF. The CDR3 DNA is TGTGCCAGCAGCTTGGTAGGGGCTGGCTATGGCTACACCTTC. Full variable domain (missing parts from reference TRBV5-4 and TRBJ1-2): ETGVTQSPTHLIKTRGQQVTLRCSSQSGHNTVSWYQQALGQGPQFIFQYYREEENGRGNFPPRFSGLQFPNYSSELNVNALELDDSALYLCASSLVGAGYGYTFGSGTRLTVV.